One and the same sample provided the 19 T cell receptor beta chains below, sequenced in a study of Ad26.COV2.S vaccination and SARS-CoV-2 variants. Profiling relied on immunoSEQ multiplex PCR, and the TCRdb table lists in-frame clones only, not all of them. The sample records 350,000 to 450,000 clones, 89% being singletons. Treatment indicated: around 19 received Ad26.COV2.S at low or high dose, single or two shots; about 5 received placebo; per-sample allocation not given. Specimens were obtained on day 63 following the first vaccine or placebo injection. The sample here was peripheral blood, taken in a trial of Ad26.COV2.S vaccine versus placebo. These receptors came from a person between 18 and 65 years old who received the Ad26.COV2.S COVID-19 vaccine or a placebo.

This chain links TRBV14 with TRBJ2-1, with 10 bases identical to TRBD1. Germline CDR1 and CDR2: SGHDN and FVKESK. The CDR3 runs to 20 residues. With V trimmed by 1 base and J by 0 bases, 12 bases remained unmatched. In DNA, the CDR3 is TGTGCCAGCAGCCAAGGGAGGGGGGACAGGGGTTCGAGCTCCTACAATGAGCAGTTCTTC. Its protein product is CASSQGRGDRGSSSYNEQFF.

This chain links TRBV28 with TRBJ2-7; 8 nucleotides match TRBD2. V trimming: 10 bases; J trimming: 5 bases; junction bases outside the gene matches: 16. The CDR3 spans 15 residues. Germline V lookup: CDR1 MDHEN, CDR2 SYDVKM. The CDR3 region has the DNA TGTGCCACCGGGTCGGAGCTGTCCGGGAGGGACGAGCAGTACTTC. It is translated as CATGSELSGRDEQYF. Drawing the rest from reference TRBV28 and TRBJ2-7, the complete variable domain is DVKVTQSSRYLVKRTGEKVFLECVQDMDHENMFWYRQDPGLGLRLIYFSYDVKMKEKGDIPEGYSVSREKKERFSLILESASTNQTSMYLCATGSELSGRDEQYFGPGTRLTVT.

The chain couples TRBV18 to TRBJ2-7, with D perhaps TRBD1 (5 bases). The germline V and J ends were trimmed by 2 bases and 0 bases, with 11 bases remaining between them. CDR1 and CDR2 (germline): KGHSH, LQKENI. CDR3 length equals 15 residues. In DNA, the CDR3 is TGTGCCAGCTCACCATTTCCCACAGGCTCCTACGAGCAGTACTTC. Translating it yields CASSPFPTGSYEQYF.

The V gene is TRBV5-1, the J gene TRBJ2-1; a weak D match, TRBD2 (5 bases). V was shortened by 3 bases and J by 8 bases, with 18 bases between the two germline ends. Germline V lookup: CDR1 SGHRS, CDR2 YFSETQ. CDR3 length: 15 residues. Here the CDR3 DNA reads TGCGCCAGCAGCTCCGGACTGGTGGGTTGGGATGAGCAGTTCTTC. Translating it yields CASSSGLVGWDEQFF.

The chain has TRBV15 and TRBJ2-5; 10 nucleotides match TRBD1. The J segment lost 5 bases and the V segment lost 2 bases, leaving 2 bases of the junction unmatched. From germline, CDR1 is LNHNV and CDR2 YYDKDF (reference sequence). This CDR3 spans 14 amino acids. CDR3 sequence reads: CATSRRTGGETQYF. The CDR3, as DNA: TGTGCCACCAGCAGACGGACAGGGGGGGAGACCCAGTACTTC.

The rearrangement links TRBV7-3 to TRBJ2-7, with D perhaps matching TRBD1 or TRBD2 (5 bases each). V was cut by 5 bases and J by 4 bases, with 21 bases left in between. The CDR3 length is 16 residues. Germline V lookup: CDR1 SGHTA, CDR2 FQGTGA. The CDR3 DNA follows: TGTGCCAGCAGCAAACGGGGCTCTCCTCCTGATTACGAGCAGTACTTC. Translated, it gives CASSKRGSPPDYEQYF. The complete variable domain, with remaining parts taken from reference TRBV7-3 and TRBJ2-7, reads GAGVSQTPSNKVTEKGKYVELRCDPISGHTALYWYRQSLGQGPEFLIYFQGTGAADDSGLPNDRFFAVRPEGSVSTLKIQRTERGDSAVYLCASSKRGSPPDYEQYFGPGTRLTVT.

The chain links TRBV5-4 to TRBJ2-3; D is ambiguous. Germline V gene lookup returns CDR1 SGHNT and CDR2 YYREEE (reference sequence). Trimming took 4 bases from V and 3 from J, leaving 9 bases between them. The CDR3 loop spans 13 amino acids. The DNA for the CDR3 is TGTGCCAGCAGCGACTTTGATACAGATACGCAGTATTTT. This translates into CASSDFDTDTQYF. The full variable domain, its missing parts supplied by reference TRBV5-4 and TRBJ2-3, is ETGVTQSPTHLIKTRGQQVTLRCSSQSGHNTVSWYQQALGQGPQFIFQYYREEENGRGNFPPRFSGLQFPNYSSELNVNALELDDSALYLCASSDFDTDTQYFGPGTRLTVL.

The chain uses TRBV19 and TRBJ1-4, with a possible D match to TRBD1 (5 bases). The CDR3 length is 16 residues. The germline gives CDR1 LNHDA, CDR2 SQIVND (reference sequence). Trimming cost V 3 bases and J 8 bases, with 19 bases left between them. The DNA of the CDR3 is TGTGCCAGTAGTATGGTCCCCGGGGCGATACAGGAAAAACTGTTTTTT. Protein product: CASSMVPGAIQEKLFF.

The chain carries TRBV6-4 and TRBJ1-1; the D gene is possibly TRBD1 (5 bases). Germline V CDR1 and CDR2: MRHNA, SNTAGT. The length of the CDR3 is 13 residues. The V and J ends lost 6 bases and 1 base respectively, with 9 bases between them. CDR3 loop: CASRVRGNTEAFF. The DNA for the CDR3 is TGTGCCAGCAGGGTGAGGGGGAACACTGAAGCTTTCTTT.

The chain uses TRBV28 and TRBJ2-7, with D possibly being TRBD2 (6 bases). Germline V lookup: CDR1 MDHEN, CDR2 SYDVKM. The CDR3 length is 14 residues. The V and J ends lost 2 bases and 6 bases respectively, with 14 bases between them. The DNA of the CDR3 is TGTGCCAGCAGTTTAGCTAGCGTGCAGTCCGAGCAGTACTTC. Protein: CASSLASVQSEQYF. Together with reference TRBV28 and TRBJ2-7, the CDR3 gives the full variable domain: DVKVTQSSRYLVKRTGEKVFLECVQDMDHENMFWYRQDPGLGLRLIYFSYDVKMKEKGDIPEGYSVSREKKERFSLILESASTNQTSMYLCASSLASVQSEQYFGPGTRLTVT.

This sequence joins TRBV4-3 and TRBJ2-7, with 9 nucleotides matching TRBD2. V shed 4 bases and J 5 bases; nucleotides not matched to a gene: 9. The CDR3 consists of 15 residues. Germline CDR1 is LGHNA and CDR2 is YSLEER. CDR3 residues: CASSLSGLAQDEQYF. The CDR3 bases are TGCGCCAGCAGCCTAAGCGGACTAGCGCAGGACGAGCAGTACTTC.

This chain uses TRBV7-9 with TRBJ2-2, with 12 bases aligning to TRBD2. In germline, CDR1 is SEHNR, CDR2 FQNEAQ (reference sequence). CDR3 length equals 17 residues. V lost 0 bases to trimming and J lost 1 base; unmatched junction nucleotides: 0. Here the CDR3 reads CASSLALAGGNTGELFF. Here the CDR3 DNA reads TGTGCCAGCAGCTTAGCACTAGCGGGAGGGAACACCGGGGAGCTGTTTTTT.

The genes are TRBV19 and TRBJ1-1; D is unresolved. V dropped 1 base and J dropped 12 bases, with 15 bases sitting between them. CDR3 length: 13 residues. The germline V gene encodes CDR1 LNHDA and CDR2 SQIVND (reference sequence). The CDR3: CASSIGLPRSTFF. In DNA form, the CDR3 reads TGTGCCAGTAGTATAGGTTTGCCCCGCTCTACTTTCTTT.

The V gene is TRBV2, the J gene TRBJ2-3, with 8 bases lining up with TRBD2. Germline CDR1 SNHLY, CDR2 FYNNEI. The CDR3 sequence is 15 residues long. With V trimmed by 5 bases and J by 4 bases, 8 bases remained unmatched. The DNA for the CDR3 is TGTGCCAGCAGTACGCCGGGACTAGAGGCAGATACGCAGTATTTT. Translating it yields CASSTPGLEADTQYF.

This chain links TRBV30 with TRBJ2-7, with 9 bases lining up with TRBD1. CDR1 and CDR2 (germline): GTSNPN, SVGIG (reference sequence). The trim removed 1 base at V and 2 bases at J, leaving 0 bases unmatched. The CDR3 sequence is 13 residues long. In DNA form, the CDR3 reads TGTGCCTGGAGTGGACAGGGGGCCTACGAGCAGTACTTC. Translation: CAWSGQGAYEQYF.

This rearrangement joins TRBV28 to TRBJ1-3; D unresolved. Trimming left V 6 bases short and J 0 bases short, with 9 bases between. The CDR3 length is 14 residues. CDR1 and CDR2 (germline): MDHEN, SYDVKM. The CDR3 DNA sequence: TGTGCCAGCAGGGAGGTCCTCTCTGGAAACACCATATATTTT. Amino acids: CASREVLSGNTIYF.

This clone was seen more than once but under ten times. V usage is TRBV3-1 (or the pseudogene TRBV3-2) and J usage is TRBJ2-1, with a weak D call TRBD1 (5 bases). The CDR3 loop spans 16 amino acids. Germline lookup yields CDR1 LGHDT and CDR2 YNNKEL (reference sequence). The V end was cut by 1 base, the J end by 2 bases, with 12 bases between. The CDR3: CASSQGGGRAYNEQFF. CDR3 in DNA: TGTGCCAGCAGCCAAGGGGGTGGCAGGGCCTACAATGAGCAGTTCTTC.

CDR3 region: CASSLLQGLVNEQFF. Written as DNA, the CDR3 is TGCGCCAGCAGCTTGTTACAGGGTCTCGTAAATGAGCAGTTCTTC. The V call is TRBV5-1, the J call TRBJ2-1; D perhaps matches TRBD1 (6 bases). V was shortened by 1 base and J by 7 bases, with 15 bases between the two germline ends. CDR3 size: 15 residues. Germline V gene lookup returns CDR1 SGHRS and CDR2 YFSETQ.

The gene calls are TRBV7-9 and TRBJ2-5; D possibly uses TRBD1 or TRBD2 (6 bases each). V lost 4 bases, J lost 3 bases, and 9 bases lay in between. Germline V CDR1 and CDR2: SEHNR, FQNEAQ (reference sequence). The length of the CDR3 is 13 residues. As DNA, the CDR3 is TGTGCCAGCAGCTGGGGGGCAGAAGAGACCCAGTACTTC. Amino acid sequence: CASSWGAEETQYF.